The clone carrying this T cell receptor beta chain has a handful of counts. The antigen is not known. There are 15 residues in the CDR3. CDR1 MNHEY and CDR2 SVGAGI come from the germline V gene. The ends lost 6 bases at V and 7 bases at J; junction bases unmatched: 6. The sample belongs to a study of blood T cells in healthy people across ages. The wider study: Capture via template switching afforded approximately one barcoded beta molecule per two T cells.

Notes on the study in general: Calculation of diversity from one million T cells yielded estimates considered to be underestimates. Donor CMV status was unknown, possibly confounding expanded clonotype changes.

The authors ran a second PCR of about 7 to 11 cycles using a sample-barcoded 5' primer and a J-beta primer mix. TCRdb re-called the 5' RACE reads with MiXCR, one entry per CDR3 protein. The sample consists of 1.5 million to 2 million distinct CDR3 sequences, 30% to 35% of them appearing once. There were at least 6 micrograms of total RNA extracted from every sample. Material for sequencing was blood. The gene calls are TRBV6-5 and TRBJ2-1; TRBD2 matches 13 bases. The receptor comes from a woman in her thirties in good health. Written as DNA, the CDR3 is TGTGCCAGCAGCCGGAAGACTAGCGGGGGGAATGAGCAGTTCTTC. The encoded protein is CASSRKTSGGNEQFF.